The entry below gives a single TCR beta chain sequence along with its context. Its antigen is currently unknown. This may be a read error, as it is one base from a much larger clone. In patients aged 18 to 65, hyperthyroidism was newly diagnosed, with duration under 2 months. Sample collection date corresponds to first hyperthyroidism diagnosis, prior to any ophthalmopathy symptoms. The PBMCs were sourced from fresh peripheral blood (about 9.7 ml). The entry originates in a study of T cells in Graves' hyperthyroidism and ophthalmopathy. Study-wide findings and caveats: Prediction of ophthalmopathy progression came a median approximately 6.6 months pre-onset.

The length of the CDR3 is 12 residues. Trimming left V 5 bases short and J 1 base short, with 8 bases between. CDR1 is GTSNPN and CDR2 is SVGIG in the germline V gene (reference sequence). Amplification of TCR beta CDR3 regions was performed using RNA transcripts as template. The HTBI primer set was used in a first-round RT-PCR of the TCR CDR3. TCRdb fed the multiplex PCR reads into MiXCR, producing one record per CDR3 protein. The data hold around 350,000 distinct CDR3 sequences, with roughly 14% observed a single time. This TCR was recovered from a woman younger than 30 with Graves' hyperthyroidism that later progressed to Graves' ophthalmopathy. This chain links TRBV30 with TRBJ1-1, with D possibly being TRBD1 (6 bases). Sequencing input: blood. CDR3 in amino acids: CAWGTRNTEAFF. The CDR3 nucleotides are TGTGCCTGGGGGACACGGAACACTGAAGCTTTCTTT. Full variable domain (remainder filled in from reference TRBV30 and TRBJ1-1): SQTIHQWPATLVQPVGSPLSLECTVEGTSNPNLYWYRQAAGRGLQLLFYSVGIGQISSEVPQNLSASRPQDRQFILSSKKLLLSDSGFYLCAWGTRNTEAFFGQGTRLTVV.